The present T cell receptor (beta chain) was sequenced within a study of blood T cell repertoires in COVID-19. Assay used: immunoSEQ multiplex PCR; TCRdb lists only in-frame clones, some missing. In the table there are some 250,000 clones, 80% to 85% of which are singletons. CDR3 size: 12 residues. Trimming took 2 bases from V and 8 from J, leaving 9 bases between them. The germline CDR1 and CDR2 sequences are MNHNY and SVGAGI (reference sequence). The gene calls are TRBV6-6 and TRBJ1-1, with a possible D match to TRBD1 (5 bases). The sequencing sample was made of peripheral blood. The clonotype was recovered from an older woman with active or convalescent COVID-19. CDR3 nucleotides: TGTGCCAGCAGTTACACACGACAGGAAGCTTTCTTT. It translates to CASSYTRQEAFF.